This T cell receptor beta chain was found in a study of blood T cell repertoires in COVID-19. Study as a whole: Samples of COVID-19 (acute and convalescent) were obtained from the United States, Italy and Spain. T cells, B-cell-depleted T cells, or PBMCs supplied cDNA or gDNA.

V was shortened by 0 bases and J by 2 bases, with 8 bases between the two germline ends. CDR1 SGHDN and CDR2 FVKESK come from the germline V gene. The CDR3 consists of 16 residues. Here immunoSEQ multiplex PCR was the method, and the copy in TCRdb shows in-frame clones only, minus some. This table has approximately 130,000 clones, about 70% appearing once. Sequencing used peripheral blood. The clonotype was recovered from a woman aged 70-85 years with acute or convalescent COVID-19. The chain carries TRBV14 and TRBJ2-6, with no clear D. DNA of the CDR3: TGTGCCAGCAGCCAAGACAGTTACCCTGGGGCCAACGTCCTGACTTTC. It specifies CASSQDSYPGANVLTF.